The TCR beta chain under discussion was sequenced for a study of regulatory T cells in long-lasting Graves disease. To make TCR beta libraries, researchers used iRepertoire HTBI primers and Arm-PCR of CDR3 regions. MiXCR was run by TCRdb on the multiplex PCR reads, yielding one entry per CDR3 protein. This sample has about 620,000 distinct CDR3 sequences, with about 15% found just once. General study findings and limits: Persistent patients shared some 2,500 public clonotypes among themselves. Newly diagnosed patients shared fewer, at more than 850. TRBV28 was favored in persistent disease, as were TRBJ1-2 and TRBJ2-5.

The sample's time point: newly diagnosed GD, antithyroid drugs for less than 3 months. Extracted RNA from PBMCs served as the source of the TCR library. Staff drew approximately 10 milliliters of peripheral blood into EDTA tubes. The sample holds many counts of this clonotype. Its antigen is not known. Germline V gives CDR1 MDHEN, CDR2 SYDVKM. The CDR3 sequence is 15 residues long. J gave up 5 bases and V 3 bases, and 4 bases lay outside the gene matches. The same data also contributed to another study, on T cells in Graves' hyperthyroidism and ophthalmopathy. This second report adds: Participants, patients aged 18 to 65, had newly diagnosed hyperthyroidism with a duration under 2 months.

The sequence was collected from a woman aged 25 to 39 with Graves disease. This sequence joins TRBV28 and TRBJ2-1; 10 bases align to TRBD2. The starting material was peripheral blood mononuclear cells (PBMCs), obtained at new diagnosis, from a patient treated with antithyroid drugs. The CDR3, as DNA: TGTGCCAGCAGTTTCCTCAGCGGGAGGGACAATGAGCAGTTCTTC. This gives the protein CASSFLSGRDNEQFF.